Included here is one T cell receptor beta chain sequence, with context. V lost 4 bases and J 1 base, leaving 17 bases between the germline ends. The CDR3 loop spans 16 amino acids. Germline CDR1 SGHRS, CDR2 YFSETQ. This sample was taken from a study of blood T cell repertoires in COVID-19. Study context: The analysed material was cDNA or gDNA that came from T cells, B-cell-depleted T cells, or PBMCs.

Enrollees, about 18 to 100 years old, lived in fewer than 25 US areas. Participants had their cohort set by participant-reported clinical history. Measured with immunoSEQ multiplex PCR; TCRdb has only the in-frame clones, and not every one. Among about 200,000 clones listed, approximately 90% were seen once. This TCR derives from a woman aged 25 to 39 who had recovered from COVID-19. The chain combines TRBV5-1 with TRBJ2-5; D perhaps matches TRBD1 (6 bases). Sequencing was done on a sample of PBMCs or T cells enriched from blood (not recorded which). The CDR3 sequence: CASSRGIDHFQETQYF. CDR3 sequence (DNA): TGCGCCAGCAGCAGGGGGATCGACCACTTCCAAGAGACCCAGTACTTC.